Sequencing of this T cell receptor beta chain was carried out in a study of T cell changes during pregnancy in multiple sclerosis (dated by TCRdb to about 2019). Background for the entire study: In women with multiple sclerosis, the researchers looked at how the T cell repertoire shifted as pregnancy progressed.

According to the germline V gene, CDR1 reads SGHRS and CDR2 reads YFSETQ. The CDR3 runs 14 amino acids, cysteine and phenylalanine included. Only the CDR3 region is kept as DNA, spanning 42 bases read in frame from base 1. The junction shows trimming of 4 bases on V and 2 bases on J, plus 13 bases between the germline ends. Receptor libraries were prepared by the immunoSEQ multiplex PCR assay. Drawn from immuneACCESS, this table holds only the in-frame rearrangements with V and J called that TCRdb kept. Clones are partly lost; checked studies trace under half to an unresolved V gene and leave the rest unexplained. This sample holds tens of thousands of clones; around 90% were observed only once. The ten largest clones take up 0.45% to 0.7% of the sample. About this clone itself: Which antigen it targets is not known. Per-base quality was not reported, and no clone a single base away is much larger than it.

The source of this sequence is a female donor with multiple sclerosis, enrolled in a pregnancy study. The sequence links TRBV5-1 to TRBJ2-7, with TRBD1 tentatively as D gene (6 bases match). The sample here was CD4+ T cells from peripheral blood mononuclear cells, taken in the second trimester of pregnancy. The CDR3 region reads CASSTDRPTYEQYF. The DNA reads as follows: TGCGCCAGCAGCACCGACAGGCCAACCTACGAGCAGTACTTC.